These 29 T cell receptor beta chains share one sample of origin, sequenced in a study of blood T cell repertoires in COVID-19. The table came from immunoSEQ multiplex PCR; TCRdb's copy has only in-frame clones and leaves some out. The top ten hold less than 4.5% of the sample, which has 150,000 to 170,000 clones, roughly 71% seen once. Sequencing was performed on peripheral blood. These receptors all come from a woman older than 75 with acute or convalescent COVID-19.

This chain joins TRBV11-2 and TRBJ1-2; TRBD1 might be the D (5 bases). With 4 bases removed from V and 3 bases from J, the gap between germline ends came to 9 bases. The CDR3 is made up of 13 amino acids. Germline V gene sequence: CDR1 SGHAT, CDR2 FQNNGV. CDR3 DNA sequence: TGTGCCAGCAGCTCCAGGGTTTACTATGGCTACACCTTC. This translates into CASSSRVYYGYTF.

This clone was counted a single time. This chain joins TRBV7-2 and TRBJ2-3; maybe TRBD2 (6 bases). The CDR3 loop spans 14 amino acids. CDR1 and CDR2 (germline): SGHTA, FQGNSA. Trimming stripped 1 base from V and 7 bases from J, with 12 bases between. This chain's CDR3 is CASSLDGTRNTQYF. In DNA form, the CDR3 reads TGTGCCAGCAGCTTAGATGGGACTCGAAATACGCAGTATTTT. Combining the CDR3 with reference TRBV7-2 and TRBJ2-3 gives the whole variable domain GAGVSQSPSNKVTEKGKDVELRCDPISGHTALYWYRQSLGQGLEFLIYFQGNSAPDKSGLPSDRFSAERTGGSVSTLTIQRTQQEDSAVYLCASSLDGTRNTQYFGPGTRLTVL.

This chain joins TRBV3-1 (or the pseudogene TRBV3-2) and TRBJ2-5, with 8 bases fitting TRBD2. CDR1 is LGHDT and CDR2 is YNNKEL in the germline V gene (reference sequence). This CDR3 is 18 amino acids long. J lost 5 bases, V lost 0 bases, and 14 bases had no gene match. The CDR3 spells CASSQDRWSGSEMETQYF. In DNA, the CDR3 is TGTGCCAGCAGCCAAGATCGGTGGAGCGGGAGTGAAATGGAGACCCAGTACTTC.

This clone occurred a few times. V and J are TRBV30 and TRBJ2-7, with 8 bases that match TRBD1. Germline loops: CDR1 GTSNPN, CDR2 SVGIG (reference sequence). The CDR3 has 13 amino acids. The V and J ends lost 6 bases and 2 bases, in that order; junction bases with no gene match: 6. DNA of the CDR3: TGTGCCTGCAATACAGGGGGGCCCTACGAGCAGTACTTC. Protein: CACNTGGPYEQYF.

The chain couples TRBV6-6 to TRBJ1-4; 9 bases agree with TRBD1. CDR1 is MNHNY and CDR2 is SVGAGI in the germline V gene (reference sequence). The V segment lost 6 bases and the J segment 3 bases; nucleotides outside the gene matches: 8. This CDR3 spans 16 amino acids. CDR3 amino acids: CASRDGQGRANEKLFF. The DNA for the CDR3 is TGTGCCAGCAGAGATGGACAGGGGCGAGCTAATGAAAAACTGTTTTTT.

The gene calls are TRBV5-1 and TRBJ2-1, with a weak D call TRBD1 (6 bases). Germline V gives CDR1 SGHRS, CDR2 YFSETQ. V was trimmed by 3 bases and J by 4 bases, leaving 17 bases between them. This CDR3 has 16 amino acids. The CDR3 loop reads CASSSGWDTSYNEQFF. CDR3 DNA: TGCGCCAGCAGCTCGGGTTGGGACACTTCTTACAATGAGCAGTTCTTC. Using reference TRBV5-1 and TRBJ2-1 for the parts outside the CDR3, the full variable domain is KAGVTQTPRYLIKTRGQQVTLSCSPISGHRSVSWYQQTPGQGLQFLFEYFSETQRNKGNFPGRFSGRQFSNSRSEMNVSTLELGDSALYLCASSSGWDTSYNEQFFGPGTRLTVL.

The chain combines TRBV4-1 with TRBJ1-5; 7 nucleotides align to TRBD1. The CDR3 sequence is 15 residues long. The germline V gene encodes CDR1 MGHRA and CDR2 YSYEKL. With V trimmed by 3 bases and J by 6 bases, 8 bases remained unmatched. The CDR3 nucleotides read TGCGCCAGCAGCCAGGAAGACAGGGTTGTTCAGCCCCAGCATTTT. It encodes CASSQEDRVVQPQHF.

This chain joins TRBV7-6 and TRBJ2-7; D gene uncertain. Germline CDR1 is SGHVS and CDR2 is FNYEAQ. Between the trimmed V and J ends, which lost 1 base and 6 bases, there was a span of 4 bases. The CDR3 has 11 residues. The CDR3 region has the DNA TGTGCCAGCAGCTTAGGACTCGAGCAGTACTTC. Translated, it gives CASSLGLEQYF.

The chain has TRBV7-6 and TRBJ1-3, with TRBD1 as a possible D gene (5 bases). The CDR3 totals 15 residues. From germline, CDR1 is SGHVS and CDR2 FNYEAQ. V lost 3 bases and J 2 bases, leaving 11 bases between the germline ends. The CDR3 DNA is TGTGCCAGCAGCTTTGACAGAGCCCCTGGAAACACCATATATTTT. This sequence encodes CASSFDRAPGNTIYF.

The chain uses TRBV7-2 and TRBJ1-1; TRBD1 matches at 7 bases. Trimming took 5 bases from V and 1 from J; bases not matched to a gene: 10. Germline CDR1 and CDR2: SGHTA and FQGNSA. The CDR3 spans 16 residues. This CDR3 is CASSPIGGGENTEAFF. Here the CDR3 DNA reads TGTGCCAGCAGCCCGATAGGAGGGGGCGAGAACACTGAAGCTTTCTTT.

The chain recombines TRBV9 with TRBJ1-4, with a weak D call TRBD1 (6 bases). CDR3 size: 14 residues. Germline CDR1 SGDLS, CDR2 YYNGEE. Trimming removed 3 bases at V and 5 bases at J, with 11 bases between. The CDR3 nucleotides read TGTGCCAGCAGCGCCGGGACAAGAAATGAAAAACTGTTTTTT. This encodes CASSAGTRNEKLFF.

The chain combines TRBV6-5 with TRBJ1-1; possible D gene TRBD1, 6 bases. The CDR3 covers 12 residues. CDR1 and CDR2 from the germline V gene are MNHEY and SVGAGI. Trimming left V 6 bases short and J 6 bases short, with 11 bases between. CDR3 DNA: TGTGCCAGCAGGTGGGGGGGCGCTGAAGCTTTCTTT. Its protein product is CASRWGGAEAFF.

The chain couples TRBV2 to TRBJ2-4; TRBD1 agrees at 8 bases. Germline CDR1 reads SNHLY; CDR2 reads FYNNEI. The CDR3 contains 20 residues. The junction had 13 bases not matched to a gene; V was cut back by 0 bases and J by 0 bases. In DNA, the CDR3 is TGTGCCAGCAGTGAAGCTCTGGGACAGGTGGGACCCCCAGCCAAAAACATTCAGTACTTC. As protein: CASSEALGQVGPPAKNIQYF.

V usage is TRBV14 and J usage is TRBJ1-2, with TRBD1 matching over 10 bases. Unmatched junction bases numbered 15, after V lost 3 bases and J lost 8 bases. The CDR3 extends over 17 amino acids. Germline V gives CDR1 SGHDN, CDR2 FVKESK. The CDR3 DNA follows: TGTGCCAGCAGCCACATCAACGTCGGGACAGGGGTTGGAGGCTACACCTTC. Amino acids: CASSHINVGTGVGGYTF.

This clone was detected only a few times. The chain uses TRBV11-3 and TRBJ2-7, with D uncertain. Per the germline V gene, CDR1 is SGHNT and CDR2 is YENEEA. Trimming pared 3 bases from V and 0 bases from J, leaving 12 bases between. The CDR3 contains 15 residues. The CDR3 here is CASSFLDELSYEQYF. CDR3 DNA: TGTGCCAGCAGCTTCCTAGACGAGCTCTCCTACGAGCAGTACTTC.

The chain employs TRBV9 and TRBJ2-1; 7 positions agree with TRBD1. The CDR3 runs to 15 residues. The V gene's germline CDR1 is SGDLS and CDR2 YYNGEE. V lost 3 bases and J lost 7; bases outside the gene matches: 10. For the CDR3, the DNA is TGTGCCAGCAGCGCCATGGGGACAGAGGGGAATGAGCAGTTCTTC. The encoded protein is CASSAMGTEGNEQFF.

The chain links TRBV6-5 to TRBJ1-2; the match to TRBD1 covers 9 bases. J lost 7 bases, V lost 6 bases, and 6 bases had no gene match. From germline, CDR1 is MNHEY and CDR2 SVGAGI. The CDR3 runs to 13 residues. CDR3 coding DNA: TGTGCCAGCAGATTGACAGGGGGAGGTGGCTACACCTTC. It specifies CASRLTGGGGYTF.

CDR3 bases: TGTGCCAGCAGCCGGGTAGCGGTGGAGCAGTACTTC. It specifies CASSRVAVEQYF. This chain links TRBV3-1 (or the pseudogene TRBV3-2) with TRBJ2-7, with a possible D match to TRBD2 (6 bases). The CDR3 contains 12 residues. V was pared by 4 bases and J by 7 bases, with 11 bases between. Germline loops: CDR1 LGHDT, CDR2 YNNKEL (reference sequence).

The V and J genes are TRBV11-2 and TRBJ1-2; 9 positions agree with TRBD1. This CDR3 is 14 amino acids long. Germline trimming cut 5 bases from V and 9 bases from J; bases unmatched to any gene: 10. In germline, CDR1 is SGHAT, CDR2 FQNNGV. The chain's CDR3 is CASSLPGTGRSYTF. The CDR3 DNA sequence: TGTGCCAGCAGCCTACCCGGGACAGGGCGTAGCTACACCTTC.

The rearrangement links TRBV7-9 to TRBJ1-6; D is ambiguous. Germline V gives CDR1 SEHNR, CDR2 FQNEAQ (reference sequence). The CDR3 consists of 16 residues. The V and J ends lost 6 bases and 1 base respectively, with 13 bases between them. This CDR3 reads CASRSVGESYNSPLHF. The CDR3 nucleotides are TGTGCCAGCAGAAGCGTCGGCGAATCCTATAATTCACCCCTCCACTTT.

This clone was counted between two and nine times. The chain recombines TRBV19 with TRBJ1-5; D gene ambiguous. The CDR3 has 15 amino acids. V gave up 6 bases and J gave up 6 bases, with 18 bases separating them. The germline gives CDR1 LNHDA, CDR2 SQIVND (reference sequence). The CDR3 DNA reads TGTGCCAGTAGCCAAAGGGAGGGCAAACGTCAGCCCCAGCATTTT. This gives the protein CASSQREGKRQPQHF.

V is TRBV2 and J is TRBJ1-1; D is possibly TRBD1 (6 bases). Trimming stripped 6 bases from V and 1 base from J, with 12 bases between. There are 14 residues in the CDR3. Germline values: CDR1 SNHLY, CDR2 FYNNEI. The CDR3 spells CASSRGGANTEAFF. DNA of the CDR3: TGTGCCAGCAGCCGCGGGGGGGCGAACACTGAAGCTTTCTTT.

The rearrangement uses TRBV28 and TRBJ1-5; maybe TRBD1 (6 bases). Per germline, CDR1 MDHEN and CDR2 SYDVKM. Trimming shortened V by 6 bases and J by 2 bases, and 23 bases separated the two germline ends. The CDR3 runs 18 residues. The CDR3 DNA reads as TGTGCCAGCAGCCCAGGGGTTTCCCCCATATCGGGCAATCAGCCCCAGCATTTT. As protein: CASSPGVSPISGNQPQHF.

J is TRBJ1-2 and V is TRBV19; no definite D call. CDR1 and CDR2 from the germline V gene are LNHDA and SQIVND (reference sequence). CDR3 size: 14 residues. Trimming removed 4 bases at V and 8 bases at J, with 17 bases between. The CDR3 loop reads CASSTREAGNGYTF. The CDR3 coding sequence is TGTGCCAGTAGTACCCGGGAGGCAGGCAACGGCTACACCTTC.

This clone was found once. The rearrangement links TRBV7-2 to TRBJ2-2; 7 nucleotides line up with TRBD1. Germline CDR1 reads SGHTA; CDR2 reads FQGNSA. This CDR3 region has 14 residues. V trimming: 6 bases; J trimming: 2 bases; junction bases outside the gene matches: 3. CDR3 DNA sequence: TGTGCCAGCAGGTGGGACAGAAACACCGGGGAGCTGTTTTTT. Amino acid sequence: CASRWDRNTGELFF.

V is TRBV4-2 and J is TRBJ2-3; 10 bases agree with TRBD1. The V segment lost 3 bases and the J segment 3 bases; nucleotides outside the gene matches: 9. Germline CDR1 and CDR2: LGHNA and YNFKEQ. The CDR3 runs 17 residues. The CDR3 region has the DNA TGTGCCAGCAGCCAGTCCAGCGACAGGGGGCTTACAGATACGCAGTATTTT. It codes for CASSQSSDRGLTDTQYF.

The V gene is TRBV4-2, the J gene TRBJ1-2, with unresolved D. The CDR3 runs 15 residues. Germline V CDR1 and CDR2: LGHNA, YNFKEQ. The V gene lost 1 base and the J gene lost 3 bases, with 12 bases spanning the gap. The CDR3 DNA reads as TGTGCCAGCAGCCAAGGTTCCGGAGGACACTATGGCTACACCTTC. It encodes CASSQGSGGHYGYTF.

The chain uses TRBV11-3 and TRBJ2-3, with 7 nucleotides matching TRBD1. With V trimmed by 5 bases and J by 3 bases, 8 bases remained unmatched. The CDR3 is made up of 15 amino acids. CDR1 and CDR2 (germline): SGHNT, YENEEA. The CDR3 nucleotides are TGTGCCAGCAGCCCACAGGGGCATCCAACAGATACGCAGTATTTT. Its protein is CASSPQGHPTDTQYF.

The CDR3 protein is CASSSDKDITLAKNIQYF. As DNA, the CDR3 is TGTGCCAGCAGCTCTGACAAGGACATCACCTTAGCCAAAAACATTCAGTACTTC. The chain recombines TRBV11-2 with TRBJ2-4; D possibly corresponds to TRBD1 (5 bases). This CDR3 has 18 amino acids. CDR1 is SGHAT and CDR2 is FQNNGV in the germline V gene. V was shortened by 4 bases and J by 0 bases, with 19 bases between the two germline ends. Based on the CDR3 plus reference TRBV11-2 and TRBJ2-4, the full variable domain is EAGVAQSPRYKIIEKRQSVAFWCNPISGHATLYWYQQILGQGPKLLIQFQNNGVVDDSQLPKDRFSAERLKGVDSTLKIQPAKLEDSAVYLCASSSDKDITLAKNIQYFGAGTRLSVL.